These 18 T cell receptor beta chains came from one sample sequenced in a study of T cells in Graves' hyperthyroidism and ophthalmopathy. Amplified regions were TCR beta CDR3 sequences from RNA transcripts. The HTBI set primed first-round TCR CDR3 RT-PCR. MiXCR, run by TCRdb on the multiplex PCR reads, gives a single entry per CDR3 protein. This sample carries about 700,000 distinct CDR3 sequences, 40% to 55% of them seen once, and the ten largest clones take under 8%. Material for sequencing was peripheral blood or thyroid tissue (not recorded which). The receptors originated from an adult man with Graves' disease, either hyperthyroidism or ophthalmopathy (not recorded which).

Remarks on this clonotype: The missing conserved phenylalanine or tryptophan at the end of this CDR3 makes a read error likely. The chain recombines TRBV7-3 with TRBJ1-1; D call uncertain. The V gene's germline CDR1 is SGHTA and CDR2 FQGTGA. V lost 4 bases to trimming and J lost 0 bases, with 6 bases between them. The CDR3 sequence is 13 residues long. The CDR3 sequence is CASSSSVNTEAFL. The CDR3 DNA reads as TGTGCCAGCAGCTCTTCAGTGAACACTGAAGCTTTCCTT.

This clonotype occurred a few times. The V gene is TRBV20-1, the J gene TRBJ1-2, with D possibly matching TRBD1 (5 bases). Trimming cost V 4 bases and J 4 bases, with 13 bases left between them. The germline V gene has CDR1 DFQATT and CDR2 SNEGSKA (reference sequence). The CDR3 spans 13 residues. The CDR3 DNA is TGCAGTGCTATCCGGGACCTCGGCTATGGCTACACCTTC. Residues: CSAIRDLGYGYTF.

This clonotype was picked up a small number of times. The rearrangement joins TRBV20-1 to TRBJ2-5, with 9 bases aligning to TRBD1. CDR3 length: 16 amino acids. The ends lost 0 bases at V and 0 bases at J; junction bases unmatched: 5. Germline V lookup: CDR1 DFQATT, CDR2 SNEGSKA (reference sequence). The CDR3 nucleotides are TGCAGTGCTAGAGATGCCGGACAGGGGTACCAAGAGACCCAGTACTTC. It yields the protein CSARDAGQGYQETQYF.

This clonotype was seen only a few times. The chain combines TRBV20-1 with TRBJ2-5; D gene ambiguous. Trimming pared 4 bases from V and 2 bases from J, leaving 29 bases between. CDR3 length equals 19 residues. CDR1 and CDR2 from the germline V gene are DFQATT and SNEGSKA (reference sequence). CDR3 sequence reads: CSAKDEESQEGYGQETQYF. The CDR3 DNA sequence: TGCAGTGCTAAAGACGAGGAGAGCCAGGAAGGATATGGGCAAGAGACCCAGTACTTC.

The J gene is TRBJ1-6, the V gene TRBV20-1, with a weak D call TRBD1 (6 bases). V lost 3 bases and J lost 6, with 18 bases in between. Germline CDR1 DFQATT, CDR2 SNEGSKA (reference sequence). The CDR3 runs to 16 residues. DNA of the CDR3: TGCAGTGCTAGCGTCAAAGACAGGTTACTTAATTCACCCCTCCACTTT. This translates into CSASVKDRLLNSPLHF.

CDR3 loop: CASRREQGSNSPLHF. Here the CDR3 DNA reads TGTGCCAGCAGACGGGAGCAGGGGAGCAATTCACCCCTCCACTTT. The chain is built from TRBV2 and TRBJ1-6; possibly TRBD1 for D (6 bases). CDR1 and CDR2 (germline): SNHLY, FYNNEI. The CDR3 is 15 residues long. V lost 6 bases and J 7 bases, leaving 16 bases between the germline ends.

The chain combines TRBV10-2 with TRBJ1-1, with D hard to call. CDR1 is WSHSY, CDR2 SAAADI, per germline. CDR3 length: 14 amino acids. Trimming removed 6 bases from V and 1 base from J, with 12 bases in between. CDR3 protein: CASSSEETNTEAFF. The CDR3 DNA reads as TGCGCCAGCAGCTCAGAGGAGACGAACACTGAAGCTTTCTTT.

This clonotype has a handful of counts. The V and J genes are TRBV12-3 or TRBV12-4 and TRBJ1-5; D gene uncertain. V shed 6 bases and J shed 0 bases, with 12 bases lying between them. The CDR3 is made up of 15 amino acids. This CDR3 is CASSRMLFSNQPQHF. For the CDR3, the DNA is TGTGCCAGCAGCCGCATGTTGTTTAGCAATCAGCCCCAGCATTTT.

The chain employs TRBV25-1 and TRBJ2-7; 9 positions agree with TRBD1. The CDR3 contains 11 residues. CDR1 MGHDK and CDR2 SYGVNS come from the germline V gene. The CDR3 DNA follows: TGTGCTGAGGGACAGGGCGATGAGCAGTACTTC. Translating it yields CAEGQGDEQYF.

This chain joins TRBV20-1 and TRBJ2-7, with a possible D match to TRBD1 (7 bases). The ends were cut back, 4 bases at V and 3 bases at J, with 28 bases in the middle. This CDR3 is built from 18 residues. Germline CDR1 DFQATT, CDR2 SNEGSKA (reference sequence). The CDR3 nucleotides are TGCAGTGCTATTGGGGAGACCAGGGGGGCTAGCCGTAGCTACGAGCAGTACTTC. This translates into CSAIGETRGASRSYEQYF.

The chain is built from TRBV7-9 and TRBJ2-7; 11 bases are shared with TRBD2. Germline-derived CDR1 and CDR2 are SEHNR and FQNEAQ (reference sequence). V gave up 0 bases and J gave up 2 bases; unmatched junction bases: 12. The CDR3 loop spans 19 amino acids. CDR3 bases: TGTGCCAGCAGCTTAGCGGTACTAGCGGGGGCCAAGAGTGCCTACGAGCAGTACTTC. This translates into CASSLAVLAGAKSAYEQYF.

A word on this clonotype: Its ends do not fully match the called genes, so a read error is possible. V usage is TRBV13 and J usage is TRBJ2-2; D uncertain. The CDR3 spans 17 residues. Germline V lookup: CDR1 PRHDT, CDR2 FYEKMQ (reference sequence). The CDR3 DNA is TGCGCCAGCAGCTTGGACCCCAGTCGATCGAACACCGGGGAGCTGTTTTTT. Amino acid sequence: CASSLDPSRSNTGELFF.

This clonotype showed up many times. V usage is TRBV24-1 and J usage is TRBJ1-5, with 9 bases lining up with TRBD1. This CDR3 is 15 amino acids long. Germline CDR1 and CDR2: KGHDR and SFDVKD. V was clipped by 5 bases and J by 3 bases; unmatched bases: 4. In DNA, the CDR3 is TGTGCCACCAGTGGGGGACAGGGCACCAATCAGCCCCAGCATTTT. Protein: CATSGGQGTNQPQHF.

This clonotype turned up a few times. V and J are TRBV20-1 and TRBJ1-5; D is possibly TRBD1 (6 bases). CDR1 and CDR2 from the germline V gene are DFQATT and SNEGSKA (reference sequence). The CDR3 covers 15 residues. V was cut by 0 bases and J by 0 bases, with 9 bases left in between. The CDR3 nucleotides are TGCAGTGCTAGAGAGGACAGATATAGCAATCAGCCCCAGCATTTT. This encodes CSAREDRYSNQPQHF.

This clonotype has just a few counts. The chain has TRBV7-2 and TRBJ2-7; D remains unclear. The CDR3 is made up of 13 amino acids. In germline, CDR1 is SGHTA, CDR2 FQGNSA. V was shortened by 6 bases and J by 2 bases, with 11 bases between the two germline ends. The CDR3 sequence: CASSYSPAYEQYF. In nucleotides, the CDR3 is TGTGCCAGCAGTTACTCCCCCGCCTACGAGCAGTACTTC.

The chain uses TRBV10-3 and TRBJ2-6, with TRBD1 as a possible D gene (6 bases). From germline, CDR1 is ENHRY and CDR2 SYGVKD. This CDR3 spans 16 amino acids. Trimming removed 5 bases from V and 1 base from J, with 12 bases in between. The CDR3: CAISPTQGSGANVLTF. CDR3 nucleotides: TGTGCCATCAGTCCAACCCAGGGGTCTGGGGCCAACGTCCTGACTTTC.

This chain links TRBV20-1 with TRBJ2-7; 13 bases are a match to TRBD2. Trimming at V came to 6 bases and at J to 0 bases, leaving 5 bases not matched to a gene. The CDR3 has 15 amino acids. Per the germline V gene, CDR1 is DFQATT and CDR2 is SNEGSKA (reference sequence). CDR3 DNA sequence: TGCAGTGCGTCAGGACTAGCGGGAGTCTCCTACGAGCAGTACTTC. This translates into CSASGLAGVSYEQYF.

This clonotype has just one count. J is TRBJ2-2 and V is TRBV7-9, with 7 bases identical to TRBD1. The CDR3 runs 14 residues. Per the germline V gene, CDR1 is SEHNR and CDR2 is FQNEAQ (reference sequence). V lost 7 bases to trimming and J lost 3 bases; unmatched junction nucleotides: 5. The CDR3: CASIHTGDTGELFF. The CDR3 DNA sequence: TGTGCCAGCATCCATACAGGGGACACCGGGGAGCTGTTTTTT.